Listed below are T cell receptor beta chains from one sample, sequenced in a study of OX40 agonist ivuxolimab in advanced cancers. Sequencing used immunoSEQ multiplex PCR; TCRdb keeps in-frame clones, though not all of them. The table has 77,000 or so clones, roughly 80% seen once. The source material was CD4+ or CD8+ T cells sorted from blood, sampled in a trial of the OX40 agonist ivuxolimab. The receptors originated from an adult with an advanced solid tumor such as melanoma, head and neck, liver or kidney cancer. Both conserved end residues are part of each CDR3. The D gene is left open where the match is weak. Not all rows give a size; the values are once, few, many and, for expanded clones, a class.

v_gene: TRBV6-5; abundance: .; d_gene: .; j_gene: TRBJ2-5; CDR3nt: TGTGCCAGCAGTAGCGGCCTCTTAAGGGAGACCCAGTACTTC; CDR3aa: CASSSGLLRETQYF
v_gene: TRBV6-5; abundance: .; d_gene: .; j_gene: TRBJ2-3; CDR3nt: TGTGCCAGCAGATTAGACTATCGTGACACAGATACGCAGTATTTT; CDR3aa: CASRLDYRDTDTQYF
v_gene: TRBV2; abundance: .; d_gene: .; j_gene: TRBJ2-3; CDR3nt: TGTGCCAGCAGGGAACTAGCTCCCGGAGATACGCAGTATTTT; CDR3aa: CASRELAPGDTQYF
v_gene: TRBV28; abundance: few; d_gene: .; j_gene: TRBJ1-2; CDR3nt: TGTGCCAGCAGTTTCGGGGCCTATGGCTACACCTTC; CDR3aa: CASSFGAYGYTF
v_gene: TRBV7-3; abundance: .; d_gene: .; j_gene: TRBJ1-1; CDR3nt: TGTGCCAGCAGCCCGGCCCCGGAGAACACTGAAGCTTTCTTT; CDR3aa: CASSPAPENTEAFF
v_gene: TRBV19; abundance: .; d_gene: TRBD1; j_gene: TRBJ1-5; CDR3nt: TGTGCCAGTAGCCCGACAGGGGTTGCGCATCAGCCCCAGCATTTT; CDR3aa: CASSPTGVAHQPQHF
v_gene: TRBV5-4; abundance: .; d_gene: TRBD2; j_gene: TRBJ2-5; CDR3nt: TGTGCCAGCAGCGCGGGGGGTAGGGAGGAGACCCAGTACTTC; CDR3aa: CASSAGGREETQYF
v_gene: TRBV28; abundance: .; d_gene: .; j_gene: TRBJ2-7; CDR3nt: TGTGCCAGCAGTCCAATCGGGACCAGCTACGAGCAGTACTTC; CDR3aa: CASSPIGTSYEQYF
v_gene: TRBV10-1; abundance: .; d_gene: .; j_gene: TRBJ2-7; CDR3nt: TGCGCCAGCAGTGAGTCGGTTCAGCCATGGTGGGAGCAGTACTTC; CDR3aa: CASSESVQPWWEQYF
v_gene: TRBV11-2; abundance: .; d_gene: TRBD2; j_gene: TRBJ2-7; CDR3nt: TGTGCCAGCAGCTTAACTACTAGCGGGAGCTCCTACGAGCAGTACTTC; CDR3aa: CASSLTTSGSSYEQYF
v_gene: TRBV7-9; abundance: once; d_gene: .; j_gene: TRBJ1-1; CDR3nt: TGTGCCAGCAGCTTAATGGAGGGTCTGACTGAAGCTTTCTTT; CDR3aa: CASSLMEGLTEAFF
v_gene: TRBV7-6; abundance: .; d_gene: .; j_gene: TRBJ2-2; CDR3nt: TGTGCCAGCAGTCCCGCCGGGACACTGACGAACACCGGGGAGCTGTTTTTT; CDR3aa: CASSPAGTLTNTGELFF
v_gene: TRBV2; abundance: medium-sized; d_gene: .; j_gene: TRBJ1-1; CDR3nt: TGTGCCAGCACCCTCGAACGGGAGACTGAAGCTTTCTTT; CDR3aa: CASTLERETEAFF
v_gene: TRBV10-3; abundance: once; d_gene: TRBD1; j_gene: TRBJ2-7; CDR3nt: TGTGCCATCAGTGAGTCTGGGGGACAGGGCTACGAGCAGTACTTC; CDR3aa: CAISESGGQGYEQYF
v_gene: TRBV7-9; abundance: .; d_gene: .; j_gene: TRBJ2-4; CDR3nt: TGTGCCAGCAGCCCTAGAGCCAGGTTTGGAAACATTCAGTACTTC; CDR3aa: CASSPRARFGNIQYF
v_gene: TRBV18; abundance: .; d_gene: .; j_gene: TRBJ1-3; CDR3nt: TGTGCCAGCTCACCGGAGGGAAACACCATATATTTT; CDR3aa: CASSPEGNTIYF
v_gene: TRBV28; abundance: .; d_gene: TRBD2; j_gene: TRBJ2-1; CDR3nt: TGTGCCAGCACCTCGGGACTAGCGGGTTGGGGTGAGCAGTTCTTC; CDR3aa: CASTSGLAGWGEQFF
v_gene: TRBV7-9; abundance: .; d_gene: .; j_gene: TRBJ2-3; CDR3nt: TGTGCCAGCAGCCTCACAGATACGCAGTATTTT; CDR3aa: CASSLTDTQYF
v_gene: TRBV7-2; abundance: .; d_gene: TRBD1; j_gene: TRBJ1-3; CDR3nt: TGTGCCAGCAGCTCGAGACAGGGCCCTGGAAACACCATATATTTT; CDR3aa: CASSSRQGPGNTIYF
v_gene: TRBV2; abundance: .; d_gene: .; j_gene: TRBJ2-3; CDR3nt: TGTGCCAGCAGCAGGGAGTCAGGCACAGATACGCAGTATTTT; CDR3aa: CASSRESGTDTQYF
v_gene: TRBV5-1; abundance: .; d_gene: .; j_gene: TRBJ2-1; CDR3nt: TGCGCCAGCAGCTTCGACAGTACTTCCTACAATGAGCAGTTCTTC; CDR3aa: CASSFDSTSYNEQFF
v_gene: TRBV7-2; abundance: .; d_gene: TRBD1; j_gene: TRBJ1-5; CDR3nt: TGTGCCAGCAGCTTAGTCGACAGGGCGGGGCAGCCCCAGCATTTT; CDR3aa: CASSLVDRAGQPQHF
v_gene: TRBV4-1; abundance: .; d_gene: TRBD1; j_gene: TRBJ1-5; CDR3nt: TGCGCCAGCAGCCAGCGGACAGGGCAGGACCCACGGCTCTCTTATAGCAATCAGCCCCAGCATTTT; CDR3aa: CASSQRTGQDPRLSYSNQPQHF
v_gene: TRBV6-9; abundance: .; d_gene: .; j_gene: TRBJ2-7; CDR3nt: TGTGCCAGCAGCCCAATGGTCCCGACAGCGACCCCTCCCTACGAGCAGTACTTC; CDR3aa: CASSPMVPTATPPYEQYF
v_gene: TRBV9; abundance: .; d_gene: TRBD2; j_gene: TRBJ2-7; CDR3nt: TGTGCCAGCAGCGTAATGGAGGGCGGGAGCGCCTACGAGCAGTACTTC; CDR3aa: CASSVMEGGSAYEQYF
v_gene: TRBV30; abundance: .; d_gene: .; j_gene: TRBJ2-7; CDR3nt: TGTGCCTGGAGTCTCGGACACGAGCAGTACTTC; CDR3aa: CAWSLGHEQYF
v_gene: TRBV4-1; abundance: .; d_gene: .; j_gene: TRBJ2-7; CDR3nt: TGCGCCAGCAGCCAAGTTCCTCCGGGGGCCTACGAGCAGTACTTC; CDR3aa: CASSQVPPGAYEQYF
v_gene: TRBV10-3; abundance: .; d_gene: TRBD1; j_gene: TRBJ1-4; CDR3nt: TGTGCCATCAGGGGACAGACTAATGAAAAACTGTTTTTT; CDR3aa: CAIRGQTNEKLFF
v_gene: TRBV4-3; abundance: .; d_gene: .; j_gene: TRBJ2-1; CDR3nt: TGCGCCAGCAGCCAAGATCGCACAGCCGACTCCTACAATGAGCAGTTCTTC; CDR3aa: CASSQDRTADSYNEQFF
v_gene: TRBV6-5; abundance: .; d_gene: .; j_gene: TRBJ1-5; CDR3nt: TGTGCCAGCACCAAAGGGGGGCGCGATCAGCCCCAGCATTTT; CDR3aa: CASTKGGRDQPQHF
v_gene: TRBV5-1; abundance: .; d_gene: TRBD1; j_gene: TRBJ1-5; CDR3nt: TGCGCCAGCAGCCAGGGGGGTCTCAATCAGCCCCAGCATTTT; CDR3aa: CASSQGGLNQPQHF
v_gene: TRBV7-2; abundance: .; d_gene: .; j_gene: TRBJ2-3; CDR3nt: TGTGCCAGCAGCTTAGGCCTGGGGGGCACAGATACGCAGTATTTT; CDR3aa: CASSLGLGGTDTQYF
v_gene: TRBV2; abundance: .; d_gene: .; j_gene: TRBJ1-4; CDR3nt: TGTGCCAGCAGTGAAAACGGCGAAAAACTGTTTTTT; CDR3aa: CASSENGEKLFF
v_gene: TRBV7-9; abundance: .; d_gene: TRBD1; j_gene: TRBJ1-2; CDR3nt: TGTGCCAGCAGCTTCACAAGGGACAGGAGTAACGATGGCTACACCTTC; CDR3aa: CASSFTRDRSNDGYTF
v_gene: TRBV7-2; abundance: few; d_gene: .; j_gene: TRBJ2-2; CDR3nt: TGTGCCAGCAGCCCCAGGGTCGGGGGTGGCAACACCGGGGAGCTGTTTTTT; CDR3aa: CASSPRVGGGNTGELFF
v_gene: TRBV4-1; abundance: .; d_gene: .; j_gene: TRBJ2-1; CDR3nt: TGCGCCAGCAGCCAAGGGGGTGGAGCTAGAACCTCCTTCTACAATGAGCAGTTCTTC; CDR3aa: CASSQGGGARTSFYNEQFF
v_gene: TRBV6-5; abundance: .; d_gene: .; j_gene: TRBJ1-6; CDR3nt: TGTGCCAGCAGTCAAGGGGTCTGGGGTTCACCCCTCCACTTT; CDR3aa: CASSQGVWGSPLHF
v_gene: TRBV19; abundance: .; d_gene: TRBD1; j_gene: TRBJ2-5; CDR3nt: TGTGCCAGTAGTATGGAAGGGGGCCACGAGACCCAGTACTTC; CDR3aa: CASSMEGGHETQYF
v_gene: TRBV28; abundance: .; d_gene: .; j_gene: TRBJ1-4; CDR3nt: TGTGCCAGCAAGGGGGGAGGAGGGCTGAGTGAAAAACTGTTTTTT; CDR3aa: CASKGGGGLSEKLFF
v_gene: TRBV2; abundance: .; d_gene: .; j_gene: TRBJ2-1; CDR3nt: TGTGCCAGCAAGCTTAGGCGGGGTAGCTCCTACAATGAGCAGTTCTTC; CDR3aa: CASKLRRGSSYNEQFF
v_gene: TRBV2; abundance: .; d_gene: .; j_gene: TRBJ1-3; CDR3nt: TGTGCCAGCAAATCAGGGTTCTCTGGAAACACCATATATTTT; CDR3aa: CASKSGFSGNTIYF
v_gene: TRBV5-1; abundance: few; d_gene: .; j_gene: TRBJ2-1; CDR3nt: TGCGCCAGCAGCGTTGGTGGGGATGAGCAGTTCTTC; CDR3aa: CASSVGGDEQFF
v_gene: TRBV5-1; abundance: .; d_gene: .; j_gene: TRBJ2-3; CDR3nt: TGCGCCAGCAGTCTTCCCCGGGAACCCCTCACAGATACGCAGTATTTT; CDR3aa: CASSLPREPLTDTQYF
v_gene: TRBV18; abundance: .; d_gene: TRBD1; j_gene: TRBJ1-6; CDR3nt: TGTGCCAGCTCAAGGACAGGGCCCAACTCCTATAATTCACCCCTCCACTTT; CDR3aa: CASSRTGPNSYNSPLHF
v_gene: TRBV11-3; abundance: .; d_gene: TRBD1; j_gene: TRBJ1-1; CDR3nt: TGTGCCAGCAGCTTATCAGGGGGTAACACTGAAGCTTTCTTT; CDR3aa: CASSLSGGNTEAFF
v_gene: TRBV19; abundance: .; d_gene: TRBD1; j_gene: TRBJ1-4; CDR3nt: TGTGCCAGTAGCCAACAGGGGGCCTTTACTAATGAAAAACTGTTTTTT; CDR3aa: CASSQQGAFTNEKLFF
v_gene: TRBV29-1; abundance: .; d_gene: TRBD1; j_gene: TRBJ2-2; CDR3nt: TGCAGCGCCCAGGGGGTAAGGGCCGGGGAGCTGTTTTTT; CDR3aa: CSAQGVRAGELFF
v_gene: TRBV4-3; abundance: .; d_gene: .; j_gene: TRBJ2-5; CDR3nt: TGCGCCAGCAGCCAAGATTGGAACGGAGAGACCCAGTACTTC; CDR3aa: CASSQDWNGETQYF
v_gene: TRBV4-1; abundance: .; d_gene: TRBD2; j_gene: TRBJ2-7; CDR3nt: TGCGCCAGCAGCCAAGAGGAACTAGCGGGAGCTAGTATTTCCTACGAGCAGTACTTC; CDR3aa: CASSQEELAGASISYEQYF
v_gene: TRBV6-1; abundance: .; d_gene: .; j_gene: TRBJ1-1; CDR3nt: TGTGCCAGCACGGAAGGCGGGCAGGGTTGGGCTGAAGCTTTCTTT; CDR3aa: CASTEGGQGWAEAFF
v_gene: TRBV2; abundance: .; d_gene: .; j_gene: TRBJ2-7; CDR3nt: TGTGCCAGCAGTGTGGAGGGTTACTACGAGCAGTACTTC; CDR3aa: CASSVEGYYEQYF
v_gene: TRBV18; abundance: .; d_gene: .; j_gene: TRBJ1-5; CDR3nt: TGTGCCAGCTCACAAGAACAGGGCATCAATCAGCCCCAGCATTTT; CDR3aa: CASSQEQGINQPQHF